Below are 28 T cell receptor beta chains sequenced from a single sample in a study of blood T cell repertoires in COVID-19. TCRdb's copy holds only in-frame clones and misses some; the assay was immunoSEQ multiplex PCR. The sample lists 350,000 or so clones, around 87% seen once, with about 7% in the top ten. Sequences were obtained from peripheral blood. The receptors were gathered from a man younger than 30 with active or convalescent COVID-19.

The chain combines TRBV7-9 with TRBJ1-4, with a weak D call TRBD1 (6 bases). The CDR3 loop spans 17 amino acids. Germline lookup yields CDR1 SEHNR and CDR2 FQNEAQ (reference sequence). V was cut by 1 base and J by 4 bases, with 16 bases left in between. The CDR3: CASSLVPTGPVNEKLFF. In DNA, the CDR3 is TGTGCCAGCAGCTTAGTGCCGACAGGACCGGTTAATGAAAAACTGTTTTTT.

The CDR3 region has the DNA TGCGCCAGCAGCCTTTTGCCGACAGGATCAGATACGCAGTATTTT. Translated: CASSLLPTGSDTQYF. The rearrangement links TRBV4-3 to TRBJ2-3; weak D call: TRBD1 (6 bases). The CDR3 sequence is 15 residues long. V lost 4 bases to trimming and J lost 4 bases, with 15 bases between them. Germline values: CDR1 LGHNA, CDR2 YSLEER.

This chain connects TRBV28 to TRBJ2-7; perhaps TRBD1 as D (6 bases). The CDR3 is 17 residues long. The germline V gene encodes CDR1 MDHEN and CDR2 SYDVKM. The V and J ends lost 5 bases and 3 bases respectively, with 23 bases between them. Written as DNA, the CDR3 is TGTGCCAGCAGTGCACGGCGGCCCGGTACAGGGAACTACGAGCAGTACTTC. It translates to CASSARRPGTGNYEQYF.

In DNA, the CDR3 is TGTGCCAGCAGGCGGACAGGGGCGGACACTGAAGCTTTCTTT. The encoded protein is CASRRTGADTEAFF. The chain employs TRBV6-5 and TRBJ1-1; 9 bases are a match to TRBD1. The trim removed 6 bases at V and 3 bases at J, leaving 5 bases unmatched. This CDR3 is 14 amino acids long. CDR1 is MNHEY, CDR2 SVGAGI, per germline.

The rearrangement links TRBV14 to TRBJ2-3, with TRBD2 identical over 12 bases. Germline V gives CDR1 SGHDN, CDR2 FVKESK. Trimming took 2 bases from V and 10 from J; bases not matched to a gene: 7. The CDR3 spans 15 residues. CDR3 bases: TGTGCCAGCAGCCAACCTGGACTAGCGGGAATCTCGCAGTATTTT. Amino acid sequence: CASSQPGLAGISQYF.

The V and J genes are TRBV28 and TRBJ1-1; D remains unclear. Looked up from germline, CDR1 is MDHEN and CDR2 is SYDVKM. Trimming took off 1 base at V and 11 bases at J, with 14 bases between the two ends. The CDR3 consists of 13 residues. The CDR3 loop is CASSLLGSSGAFF. The CDR3 coding sequence is TGTGCCAGCAGTTTATTGGGCTCTAGCGGGGCTTTCTTT.

The chain is built from TRBV28 and TRBJ1-4; the D is unclear. Germline V gives CDR1 MDHEN, CDR2 SYDVKM. V was trimmed by 6 bases and J by 10 bases, leaving 9 bases between them. The CDR3 consists of 11 residues. CDR3 protein: CASRAEGKLFF. CDR3 DNA: TGTGCCAGCAGGGCCGAGGGAAAACTGTTTTTT.

The CDR3: CASSQGSGYEQYF. The DNA for the CDR3 is TGTGCCAGCAGCCAGGGGAGCGGCTACGAGCAGTACTTC. The chain combines TRBV7-9 with TRBJ2-7; perhaps TRBD1 as D (6 bases). V was shortened by 5 bases and J by 3 bases, with 11 bases between the two germline ends. This CDR3 is built from 13 residues. The V gene's germline CDR1 is SEHNR and CDR2 FQNEAQ (reference sequence).

J is TRBJ1-5 and V is TRBV6-2 or TRBV6-3; TRBD1 matches at 7 bases. The CDR3 totals 14 residues. CDR1 is MNHEY and CDR2 is SVGEGT in the germline V gene. The J segment lost 3 bases and the V segment lost 5 bases, leaving 4 bases of the junction unmatched. For the CDR3, the DNA is TGTGCCAGCAGTAGGGACAGCCTCAATCAGCCCCAGCATTTT. It encodes CASSRDSLNQPQHF.

V usage is TRBV19 and J usage is TRBJ2-1, with 10 bases that match TRBD2. V dropped 4 bases and J dropped 0; count of bases not matched to a gene: 6. The CDR3 contains 17 residues. Germline-derived CDR1 and CDR2 are LNHDA and SQIVND (reference sequence). The CDR3 loop reads CASSSRTSGVSYNEQFF. CDR3 coding DNA: TGTGCCAGTAGTAGCCGGACTAGCGGAGTCTCCTACAATGAGCAGTTCTTC. The whole variable domain, remainder taken from reference TRBV19 and TRBJ2-1, is DGGITQSPKYLFRKEGQNVTLSCEQNLNHDAMYWYRQDPGQGLRLIYYSQIVNDFQKGDIAEGYSVSREKKESFPLTVTSAQKNPTAFYLCASSSRTSGVSYNEQFFGPGTRLTVL.

The gene calls are TRBV11-2 and TRBJ1-1; the D is unclear. The ends were cut back, 7 bases at V and 1 base at J, with 13 bases in the middle. This CDR3 comprises 14 residues. The V gene's germline CDR1 is SGHAT and CDR2 FQNNGV. The CDR3 loop is CASNSTPGNTEAFF. The CDR3 region has the DNA TGTGCCAGCAACTCAACCCCGGGGAACACTGAAGCTTTCTTT.

The V and J genes are TRBV28 and TRBJ2-3; the match to TRBD1 covers 7 bases. Germline lookup yields CDR1 MDHEN and CDR2 SYDVKM. J gave up 3 bases and V 5 bases, and 11 bases lay outside the gene matches. CDR3 length equals 16 residues. CDR3 amino acids: CASSTGRGGWTDTQYF. The CDR3 bases are TGTGCCAGCAGTACCGGGCGAGGGGGCTGGACAGATACGCAGTATTTT.

The chain employs TRBV4-3 and TRBJ1-4; D possibly corresponds to TRBD1 (5 bases). The CDR3 runs 13 residues. The V end lost 2 bases, the J end lost 7 bases, and 8 bases lay between the germline ends. Per the germline V gene, CDR1 is LGHNA and CDR2 is YSLEER. The CDR3 sequence is CASSQIRAEKLFF. The DNA for the CDR3 is TGCGCCAGCAGCCAAATCAGGGCTGAAAAACTGTTTTTT.

This rearrangement joins TRBV28 to TRBJ2-2; weak D call: TRBD2 (5 bases). Germline V gene sequence: CDR1 MDHEN, CDR2 SYDVKM. The ends were cut back, 6 bases at V and 4 bases at J, with 12 bases in the middle. This CDR3 has 14 residues. CDR3 bases: TGTGCCAGCAGCGTCCCGGCGGGCACCGGGGAGCTGTTTTTT. Amino acids: CASSVPAGTGELFF.

The gene calls are TRBV25-1 and TRBJ1-4; TRBD1 matches at 10 bases. Germline-derived CDR1 and CDR2 are MGHDK and SYGVNS. Unmatched junction bases numbered 10, after V lost 5 bases and J lost 10 bases. The CDR3 is made up of 15 amino acids. CDR3 sequence (DNA): TGTGCCAGCAGTAACCGGGACAGGGGCCTGGGAAAACTGTTTTTT. Translating gives CASSNRDRGLGKLFF.

This clone has more than one count but fewer than ten. V gene TRBV9 combines with J gene TRBJ1-5; weak D call: TRBD1 (6 bases). V lost 3 bases to trimming and J lost 7 bases, with 14 bases between them. Germline V gene data show CDR1 as SGDLS and CDR2 as YYNGEE. This CDR3 is 14 amino acids long. CDR3 sequence: CASSAGESYQPQHF. DNA for the CDR3: TGTGCCAGCAGCGCAGGGGAATCTTACCAGCCCCAGCATTTT.

V usage is TRBV5-1 and J usage is TRBJ2-2; D uncertain. Germline assignment: CDR1 SGHRS and CDR2 YFSETQ. Trimming stripped 1 base from V and 0 bases from J, with 7 bases between. This CDR3 has 15 residues. As DNA, the CDR3 is TGCGCCAGCAGCTTGATACAGACGAACACCGGGGAGCTGTTTTTT. Translating it yields CASSLIQTNTGELFF.

The chain couples TRBV21-1 to TRBJ2-6; TRBD1 is taken as the D call from the table, unchecked against the DNA. TRBV21-1 is a pseudogene. This CDR3 has 15 residues. The CDR3 DNA follows: TGTGCCAGAAGCAACAAGGGGCTCGGGGCCAACGTCCTGACTTTC. Residues: CARSNKGLGANVLTF.

The chain uses TRBV27 and TRBJ1-5; TRBD1 matches at 10 bases. The J segment lost 5 bases and the V segment lost 6 bases, leaving 4 bases of the junction unmatched. The CDR3 loop spans 14 amino acids. Germline lookup yields CDR1 MNHEY and CDR2 SMNVEV (reference sequence). The CDR3 bases are TGTGCCAGCAGCGGACAGGGGGGGGATCAGCCCCAGCATTTT. It translates to CASSGQGGDQPQHF.

The V call is TRBV11-2, the J call TRBJ2-1; possible D gene TRBD1, 6 bases. The V gene's germline CDR1 is SGHAT and CDR2 FQNNGV. The CDR3 has 18 amino acids. V lost 1 base to trimming and J lost 8 bases, with 24 bases between them. The CDR3 bases are TGTGCCAGCAGCTTAGCGGGCAGGGCAGGGGTCACAATGGATGAGCAGTTCTTC. Encoded protein: CASSLAGRAGVTMDEQFF.

The V call is TRBV28, the J call TRBJ2-7; 7 bases line up with TRBD2. Germline CDR1 MDHEN, CDR2 SYDVKM. The CDR3 totals 12 residues. Trimming at V came to 4 bases and at J to 12 bases, leaving 9 bases not matched to a gene. DNA for the CDR3: TGTGCCAGCAGTTCGCGACTAGCTTGGAGGTACTTC. It translates to CASSSRLAWRYF.

This sequence joins TRBV2 and TRBJ1-3; possibly TRBD1 for D (5 bases). CDR1 and CDR2 from the germline V gene are SNHLY and FYNNEI. V was pared by 6 bases and J by 4 bases, with 16 bases between. This CDR3 is built from 15 residues. The CDR3 coding sequence is TGTGCCAGCAGACCGGGACTCCGAGACGGAAACACCATATATTTT. Residues: CASRPGLRDGNTIYF.

The V call is TRBV3-1 (or the pseudogene TRBV3-2), the J call TRBJ1-1; D is uncertain. CDR1 LGHDT and CDR2 YNNKEL come from the germline V gene (reference sequence). V lost 3 bases, J lost 1 base, and 6 bases lay in between. The CDR3 sequence is 13 residues long. The CDR3 spells CASSQNKNTEAFF. The CDR3 nucleotides read TGTGCCAGCAGCCAGAACAAGAACACTGAAGCTTTCTTT.

The chain uses TRBV6-5 and TRBJ2-3; maybe TRBD2 (5 bases). The CDR3 is 15 amino acids. V lost 0 bases and J 3 bases, leaving 10 bases between the germline ends. Germline CDR1 MNHEY, CDR2 SVGAGI. The CDR3 DNA sequence: TGTGCCAGCAGTTACTCGAGTCGGGGAACAGATACGCAGTATTTT. It translates to CASSYSSRGTDTQYF.

The chain employs TRBV4-1 and TRBJ2-3; unclear D gene. CDR3 size: 14 residues. V was clipped by 4 bases and J by 1 base, with 9 bases between them. Per germline, CDR1 MGHRA and CDR2 YSYEKL. The chain's CDR3 is CASSLLSGTDTQYF. The CDR3 DNA sequence: TGCGCCAGCAGCCTTCTATCTGGCACAGATACGCAGTATTTT.

This chain connects TRBV13 to TRBJ1-4; TRBD1 is a possible D gene (5 bases). Germline V CDR1 and CDR2: PRHDT, FYEKMQ (reference sequence). The CDR3 loop spans 14 amino acids. Trimming pared 5 bases from V and 6 bases from J, leaving 13 bases between. CDR3 coding DNA: TGTGCCAGCAGCCCACCGGGGACTGATGAAAAACTGTTTTTT. Translated: CASSPPGTDEKLFF.

The chain carries TRBV7-9 and TRBJ1-1; 9 bases fit TRBD1. The CDR3 is 16 amino acids. Germline loops: CDR1 SEHNR, CDR2 FQNEAQ (reference sequence). With V trimmed by 5 bases and J by 0 bases, 7 bases remained unmatched. The CDR3 DNA reads as TGTGCCAGCAGCCCGGGGACAGGGACAATGAACACTGAAGCTTTCTTT. As protein: CASSPGTGTMNTEAFF.

The chain employs TRBV6-2 or TRBV6-3 and TRBJ2-7, with 7 bases that match TRBD2. Germline values: CDR1 MNHEY, CDR2 SVGEGT. Trimming took 5 bases from V and 4 from J; bases not matched to a gene: 14. There are 16 residues in the CDR3. CDR3 sequence reads: CASSQFLGAGAYEQYF. The DNA for the CDR3 is TGTGCCAGCAGTCAATTCCTAGGGGCGGGAGCTTACGAGCAGTACTTC.